This entry describes one T cell receptor (beta chain). As yet, its antigen is unknown. Using its own MiXCR run on the reads, TCRdb lists one record per CDR3 protein. The data hold about 920,000 distinct CDR3 sequences, with around 31% observed a single time. Looked up from germline, CDR1 is SGHNT and CDR2 is YENEEA. The trim removed 5 bases at V and 6 bases at J, leaving 6 bases unmatched. The CDR3 runs to 14 residues. This entry is derived from a study of T cell repertoires in cytomegalovirus infection. Sequenced material: cultured CD8+ T cells from PBMCs, taken from culture after CMV antigen stimulation. The chain carries TRBV11-3 and TRBJ2-2; 7 bases match TRBD1. This sequence originates from a human donor in good health (CMV status not recorded). Some clones in this sample may be carry-over from other donors' samples. The CDR3 nucleotides are TGTGCCAGCAGCCCGCGACAGGGCTCCGGGGAGCTGTTTTTT. This codes for CASSPRQGSGELFF.